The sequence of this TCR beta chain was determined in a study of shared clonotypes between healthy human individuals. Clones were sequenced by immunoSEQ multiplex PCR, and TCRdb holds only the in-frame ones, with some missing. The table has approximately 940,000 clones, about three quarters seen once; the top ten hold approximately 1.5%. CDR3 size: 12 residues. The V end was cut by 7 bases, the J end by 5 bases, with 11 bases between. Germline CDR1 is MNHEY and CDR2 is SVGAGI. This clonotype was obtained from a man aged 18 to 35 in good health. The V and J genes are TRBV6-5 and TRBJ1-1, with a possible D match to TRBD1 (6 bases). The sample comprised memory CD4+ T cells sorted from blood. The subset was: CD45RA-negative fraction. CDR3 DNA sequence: TGTGCCAGCAAGGGGGTGAGAACTGAAGCTTTCTTT. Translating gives CASKGVRTEAFF.